This TCR beta chain is from a study of cytomegalovirus exposure and HLA in healthy donors. Study details: A prior analysis found 90 million to 120 million unique TCR beta sequences from 150 million to 200 million T cells. Ancestry clustering placed about 80% of several hundred genotyped donors in the Caucasian-associated cluster.

Unmatched junction bases numbered 2, after V lost 2 bases and J lost 0 bases. The germline V gene has CDR1 LGHNA and CDR2 YSLEER. This CDR3 spans 15 amino acids. Study-level findings and limits: In a later analysis, most CMV-associated TCR beta chains appeared HLA-restricted. For cytomegalovirus status, the classifier reportedly gave diagnoses with high specificity and sensitivity.

PCR involved 60 Vbeta and 13 Jbeta primers. Here immunoSEQ multiplex PCR was the method, and the copy in TCRdb shows in-frame clones only, minus some. The repertoire includes approximately 170,000 clones, approximately 80% of them detected once, and 1.2% sits in the top ten. A remark on this clone: The antigen remains undetermined.

The chain employs TRBV4-3 and TRBJ2-3; 7 nucleotides line up with TRBD1. This TCR was sampled from a boy aged 2 to 10 in good health and CMV-seronegative. Material for sequencing was PBMCs. The CDR3 DNA is TGCGCCAGCAGCCAAACAGGGGCCAGCACAGATACGCAGTATTTT. The encoded protein is CASSQTGASTDTQYF.